Listed below are T cell receptor beta chains from one sample, sequenced in a study of cytomegalovirus exposure and HLA in healthy donors. Sequencing used immunoSEQ multiplex PCR; TCRdb keeps in-frame clones, though not all of them. The repertoire holds about 180,000 clones, with 65% to 85% as singletons. The source material was PBMCs. All receptors derive from a man between 60 and 70 years old in good health and CMV-seronegative. The CDR3 runs from the conserved cysteine through the conserved F or W. The D gene is left open where the match is weak.

TRBV5-8	.	TRBJ2-7	TGTGCCACCCTCCCACGGGGCGCGGGGTTGCAGTACTTC	CATLPRGAGLQYF
TRBV28	.	TRBJ2-7	TGTGCCAGTTCGACCAGGGGTGTACACGAGCAGTACTTC	CASSTRGVHEQYF
TRBV2	TRBD1	TRBJ1-6	TGTGCCAGCAGCCTCCGGGGACAGGGTAATTCACCCCTCCACTTT	CASSLRGQGNSPLHF
TRBV5-5	TRBD1	TRBJ2-7	TGTGCCAGCAGCCCCGGGACAGGCTTCAACGAGCAGTACTTC	CASSPGTGFNEQYF
TRBV18	TRBD1	TRBJ1-2	TGTGCCAGCCAACCCACAGGGGTTCCTGCTAACTATGGCTACACCTTC	CASQPTGVPANYGYTF
TRBV30	.	TRBJ1-2	TGTGCCTGGAGTCTTCAGGCCGGTGGCTACACCTTC	CAWSLQAGGYTF
TRBV4-2	.	TRBJ2-5	TGTGCCAGCAGCCAAGATAGTGGTGAGACCCAGTACTTC	CASSQDSGETQYF
TRBV5-1	.	TRBJ2-3	TGCGCCAGCAGCTTGGCCGCGAAACCCACAGATACGCAGTATTTT	CASSLAAKPTDTQYF
TRBV5-6	.	TRBJ1-1	TGTGCCAGCAGCTTACAGAACACTGAAGCTTTCTTT	CASSLQNTEAFF
TRBV5-4	.	TRBJ2-2	TGTGCCAGCAGCTTGTGGGGCGCCGGGGAGCTGTTTTTT	CASSLWGAGELFF
TRBV29-1	TRBD1	TRBJ1-2	TGCAGCGTGGGGACAGGCGATGGCTACACCTTC	CSVGTGDGYTF
TRBV4-1	TRBD1	TRBJ1-2	TGCGCCAGCAGCAACCCAGGGACAGAACGAGCTAACTATGGCTACACCTTC	CASSNPGTERANYGYTF
TRBV11-2	.	TRBJ1-1	TGTGCCAGCCAAAAACAGGGGAACACTGAAGCTTTCTTT	CASQKQGNTEAFF
TRBV19	TRBD2	TRBJ2-1	TGTGCCAGTAGCCCAGCGGGAGTTATCGACAATGAGCAGTTCTTC	CASSPAGVIDNEQFF
TRBV5-1	.	TRBJ2-1	TGCGCCAGCAGCTTGGCGGACTCTTCCTACAATGAGCAGTTCTTC	CASSLADSSYNEQFF
TRBV29-1	TRBD1	TRBJ1-1	TGCAGCGTTGATGGGACAGGGTTTCCTAGCACTGAAGCTTTCTTT	CSVDGTGFPSTEAFF
TRBV7-6	.	TRBJ2-7	TGTGCCAGCAGTCTCAGGGGGGACCGGGAGCAGTACTTC	CASSLRGDREQYF